The entry below gives a single TCR beta chain sequence along with its context. The antigen is not known. The record originates from a study of cytomegalovirus exposure and HLA in healthy donors. General study points: Highly shared sequence variants in one cluster were likely a sequencing artifact. Within an earlier analysis, most TCR beta V segments proved productive either about 90% or about 30% of the time. A later analysis linked a missense variant in DCLRE1C to the trimming of TCR beta V and J genes. Clonal expansion, a later analysis showed, was greater in HLA-associated TCR beta chains than in equally common others.

Vbeta (60) and Jbeta (13) primers were used in the PCR. Clones were sequenced by immunoSEQ multiplex PCR, and TCRdb holds only the in-frame ones, with some missing. This sample has fewer than 200,000 clones; roughly four fifths occur once, and the top ten carry more than 1.2%. Germline V gene lookup returns CDR1 SEHNR and CDR2 FQNEAQ (reference sequence). The ends were cut back, 11 bases at V and 9 bases at J, with 13 bases in the middle. This CDR3 has 11 residues. The origin of this receptor is a young man in good health and CMV-seronegative. The V call is TRBV7-9, the J call TRBJ2-2; D call uncertain. The sample comprised PBMCs. The CDR3 DNA reads TGTGCCGCAACTCGGTCCAGGGAGCTGTTTTTT. It specifies CAATRSRELFF.